The TCR beta chain under discussion was sequenced for a study of CD4 T cells in relation to SARS-CoV-2 and coronaviruses. Study as a whole: ViraFEST: roughly 9-day antigen culture of PBMCs, then TCR beta CDR3 sequencing.

On this clone itself: Its antigen is undetermined.

The table came from immunoSEQ multiplex PCR; TCRdb's copy has only in-frame clones and leaves some out. The repertoire holds about 36,000 clones, around 80% seen once, with approximately 2.8% in the top ten. The CDR3 runs 14 residues. CDR1 is LGHNA, CDR2 YNFKEQ, per germline. The V and J ends lost 0 bases and 5 bases respectively, with 8 bases between them. The clonotype was recovered from an adult with COVID-19. This chain links TRBV4-2 with TRBJ1-5; D unresolved. The sample taken for sequencing was memory CD4+ T cells from PBMCs, cultured in vitro. The CDR3, as DNA: TGTGCCAGCAGCCAAGATATACGTGATCAGCCCCAGCATTTT. It is translated as CASSQDIRDQPQHF.